The present T cell receptor beta chain was sequenced within a study of blood T cell repertoires in COVID-19. Overall study: Samples of COVID-19 (acute and convalescent) were obtained from the United States, Italy and Spain. Nucleic acid was either cDNA or gDNA, and it came from T cells, B-cell-depleted T cells, or PBMCs.

As originally analysed: The authors estimated nucleated cell counts from reference gene primer amplification. The table came from immunoSEQ multiplex PCR; TCRdb's copy has only in-frame clones and leaves some out. The V and J calls and clone size are taken from that table; D and trimming were inferred from the DNA. The data hold over 150,000 clones, with roughly 84% observed a single time. This clone was counted ten times or more. Germline loops: CDR1 SNHLY, CDR2 FYNNEI. Trimming cost V 6 bases and J 5 bases; bases outside gene matches: 8. The CDR3 covers 15 residues. The receptor was derived from a woman older than 75 with active or convalescent COVID-19. This chain joins TRBV2 and TRBJ2-5; TRBD2 matches 11 bases. The sample was peripheral blood. The CDR3 DNA reads TGTGCCAGCAGAGATAGCGGGAGGGTCCGGGAGACCCAGTACTTC. It yields the protein CASRDSGRVRETQYF. Looking up the rest from reference TRBV2 and TRBJ2-5 gives the full variable domain: EPEVTQTPSHQVTQMGQEVILRCVPISNHLYFYWYRQILGQKVEFLVSFYNNEISEKSEIFDDQFSVERPDGSNFTLKIRSTKLEDSAMYFCASRDSGRVRETQYFGPGTRLLVL.